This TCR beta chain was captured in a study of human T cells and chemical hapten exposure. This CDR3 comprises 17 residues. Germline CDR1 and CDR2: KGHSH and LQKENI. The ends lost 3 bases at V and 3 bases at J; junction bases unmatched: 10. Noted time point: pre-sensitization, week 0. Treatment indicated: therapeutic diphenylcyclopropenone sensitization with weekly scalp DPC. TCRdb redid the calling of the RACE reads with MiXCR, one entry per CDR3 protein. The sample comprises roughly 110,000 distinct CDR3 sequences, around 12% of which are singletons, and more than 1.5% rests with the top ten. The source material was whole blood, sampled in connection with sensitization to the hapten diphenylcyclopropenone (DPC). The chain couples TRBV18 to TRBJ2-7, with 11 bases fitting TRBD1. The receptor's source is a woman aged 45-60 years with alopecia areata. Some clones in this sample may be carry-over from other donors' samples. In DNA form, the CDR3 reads TGTGCCAGCTCACCCCGGGTGACCGGGACAGGGGGCTACGAGCAGTACTTC. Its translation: CASSPRVTGTGGYEQYF.